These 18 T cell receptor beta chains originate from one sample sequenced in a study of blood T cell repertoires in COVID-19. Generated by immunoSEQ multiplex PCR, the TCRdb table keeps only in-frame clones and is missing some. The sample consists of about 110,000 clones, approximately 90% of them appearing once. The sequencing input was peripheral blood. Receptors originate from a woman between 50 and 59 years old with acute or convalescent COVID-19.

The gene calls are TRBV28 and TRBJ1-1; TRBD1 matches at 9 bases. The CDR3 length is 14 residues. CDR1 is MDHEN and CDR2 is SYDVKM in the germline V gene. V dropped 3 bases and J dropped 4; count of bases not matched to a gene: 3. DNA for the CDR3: TGTGCCAGCAGTTTTTACAGGGGGCGCACTGAAGCTTTCTTT. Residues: CASSFYRGRTEAFF.

CDR3 in DNA: TGTGCCAGCAGGAAAGGACTAGCGGTCTTTCAAGAGACCCAGTACTTC. Protein sequence: CASRKGLAVFQETQYF. The chain has TRBV28 and TRBJ2-5; 10 positions agree with TRBD2. V gave up 6 bases and J gave up 2 bases; unmatched junction bases: 9. Germline values: CDR1 MDHEN, CDR2 SYDVKM. The CDR3 spans 16 residues.

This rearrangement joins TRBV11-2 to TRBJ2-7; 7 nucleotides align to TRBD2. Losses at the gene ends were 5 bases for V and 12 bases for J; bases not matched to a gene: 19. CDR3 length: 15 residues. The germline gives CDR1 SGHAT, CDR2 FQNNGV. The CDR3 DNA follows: TGTGCCAGCAGCGCCGTGGGGGAGGGACTGCCCGTGCCGTACTTC. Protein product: CASSAVGEGLPVPYF.

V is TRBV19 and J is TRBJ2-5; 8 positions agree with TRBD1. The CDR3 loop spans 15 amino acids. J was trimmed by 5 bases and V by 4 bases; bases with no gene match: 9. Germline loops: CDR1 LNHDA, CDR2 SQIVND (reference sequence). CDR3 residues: CASSSIRGLSETQYF. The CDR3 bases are TGTGCCAGTAGTAGCATCAGGGGGCTGAGTGAGACCCAGTACTTC. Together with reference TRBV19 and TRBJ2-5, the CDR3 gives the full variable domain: DGGITQSPKYLFRKEGQNVTLSCEQNLNHDAMYWYRQDPGQGLRLIYYSQIVNDFQKGDIAEGYSVSREKKESFPLTVTSAQKNPTAFYLCASSSIRGLSETQYFGPGTRLLVL.

CDR3 residues: CASSQGGRADTQYF. The CDR3 coding sequence is TGTGCCAGCAGCCAAGGCGGGCGGGCGGATACGCAGTATTTT. The chain is built from TRBV3-1 (or the pseudogene TRBV3-2) and TRBJ2-3, with a weak D call TRBD2 (5 bases). Deletions cut 1 base from V and 6 bases from J, with 11 bases between. This CDR3 region has 14 residues. Germline V gene sequence: CDR1 LGHDT, CDR2 YNNKEL (reference sequence).

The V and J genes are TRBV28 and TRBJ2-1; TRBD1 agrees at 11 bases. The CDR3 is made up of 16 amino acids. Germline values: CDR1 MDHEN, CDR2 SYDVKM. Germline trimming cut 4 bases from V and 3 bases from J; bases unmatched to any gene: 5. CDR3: CASSSPGTGGYNEQFF. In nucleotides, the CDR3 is TGTGCCAGCAGTTCCCCGGGGACAGGGGGCTACAATGAGCAGTTCTTC.

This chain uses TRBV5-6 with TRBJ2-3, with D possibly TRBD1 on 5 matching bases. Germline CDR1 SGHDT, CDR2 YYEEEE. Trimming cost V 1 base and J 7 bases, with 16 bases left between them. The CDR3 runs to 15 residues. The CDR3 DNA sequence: TGTGCCAGCAGCTTGTACAGGTTCGCAGTGAATACGCAGTATTTT. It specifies CASSLYRFAVNTQYF.

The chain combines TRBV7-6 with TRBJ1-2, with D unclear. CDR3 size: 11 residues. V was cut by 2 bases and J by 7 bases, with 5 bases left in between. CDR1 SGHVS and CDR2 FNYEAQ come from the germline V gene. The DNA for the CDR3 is TGTGCCAGCAGCTTACTCTTTGGCTACACCTTC. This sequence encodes CASSLLFGYTF.

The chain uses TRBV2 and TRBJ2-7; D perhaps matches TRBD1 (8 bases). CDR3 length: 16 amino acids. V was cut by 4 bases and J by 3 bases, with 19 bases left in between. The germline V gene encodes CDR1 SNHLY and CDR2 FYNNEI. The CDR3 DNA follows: TGTGCCAGCAGTGGTGGGGGGGACAGGAACTACTACGAGCAGTACTTC. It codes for CASSGGGDRNYYEQYF.

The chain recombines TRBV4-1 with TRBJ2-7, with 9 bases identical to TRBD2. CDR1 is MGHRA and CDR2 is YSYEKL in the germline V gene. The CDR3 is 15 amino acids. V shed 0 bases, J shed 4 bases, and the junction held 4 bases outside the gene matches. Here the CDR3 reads CASSQEGAGGYEQYF. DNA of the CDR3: TGCGCCAGCAGCCAAGAAGGGGCGGGAGGGTACGAGCAGTACTTC.

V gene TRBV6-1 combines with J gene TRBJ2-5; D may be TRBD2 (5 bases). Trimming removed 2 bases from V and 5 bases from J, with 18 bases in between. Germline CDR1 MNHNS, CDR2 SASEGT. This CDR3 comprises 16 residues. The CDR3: CASSERGQASWETQYF. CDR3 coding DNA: TGTGCCAGCAGTGAACGAGGGCAGGCGTCCTGGGAGACCCAGTACTTC.

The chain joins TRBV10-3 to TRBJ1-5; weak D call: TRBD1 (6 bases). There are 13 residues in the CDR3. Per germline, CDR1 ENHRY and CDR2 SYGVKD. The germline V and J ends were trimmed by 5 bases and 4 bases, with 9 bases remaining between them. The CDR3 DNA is TGTGCCATCAGTCCACAGGGAAATCAGCCCCAGCATTTT. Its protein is CAISPQGNQPQHF.

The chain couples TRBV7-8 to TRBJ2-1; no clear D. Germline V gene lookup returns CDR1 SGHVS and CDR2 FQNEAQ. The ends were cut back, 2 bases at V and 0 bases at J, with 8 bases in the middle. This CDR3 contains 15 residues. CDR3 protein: CASSLQPGSYNEQFF. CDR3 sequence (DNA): TGTGCCAGCAGCTTACAACCGGGCTCCTACAATGAGCAGTTCTTC.

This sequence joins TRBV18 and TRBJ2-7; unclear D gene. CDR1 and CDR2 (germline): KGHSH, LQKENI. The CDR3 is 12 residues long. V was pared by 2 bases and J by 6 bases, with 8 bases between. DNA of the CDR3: TGTGCCAGCTCACCAATGGCCATCGAGCAGTACTTC. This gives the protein CASSPMAIEQYF. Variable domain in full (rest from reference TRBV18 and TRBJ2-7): NAGVMQNPRHLVRRRGQEARLRCSPMKGHSHVYWYRQLPEEGLKFMVYLQKENIIDESGMPKERFSAEFPKEGPSILRIQQVVRGDSAAYFCASSPMAIEQYFGPGTRLTVT.

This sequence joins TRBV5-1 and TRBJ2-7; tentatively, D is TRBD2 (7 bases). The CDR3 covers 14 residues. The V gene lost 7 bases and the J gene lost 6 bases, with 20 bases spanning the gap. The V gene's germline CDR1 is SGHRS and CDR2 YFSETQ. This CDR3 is CASSLGGVEAEQYF. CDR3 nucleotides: TGCGCCAGCTCCTTAGGGGGGGTGGAAGCCGAGCAGTACTTC.

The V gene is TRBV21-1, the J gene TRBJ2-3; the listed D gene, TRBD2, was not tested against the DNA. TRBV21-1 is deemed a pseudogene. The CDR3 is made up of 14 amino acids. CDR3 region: CASSKGDYTDTQYF. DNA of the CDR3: TGTGCCAGCAGCAAAGGGGACTACACAGATACGCAGTATTTT.

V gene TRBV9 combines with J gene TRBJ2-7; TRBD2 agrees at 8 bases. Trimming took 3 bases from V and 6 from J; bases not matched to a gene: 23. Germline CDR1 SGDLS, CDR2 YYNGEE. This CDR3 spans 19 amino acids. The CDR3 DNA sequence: TGTGCCAGCAGCGCCTCCCTATCCGGGTGGGGGACTAGAGGGCGCGAGCAGTACTTC. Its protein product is CASSASLSGWGTRGREQYF.

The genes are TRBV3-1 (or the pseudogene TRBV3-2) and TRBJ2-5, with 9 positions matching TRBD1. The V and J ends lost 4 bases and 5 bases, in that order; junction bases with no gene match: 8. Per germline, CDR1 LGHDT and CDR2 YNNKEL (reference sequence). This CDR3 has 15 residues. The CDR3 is CASSRRTGGGETQYF. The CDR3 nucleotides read TGTGCCAGCAGCCGTCGTACAGGGGGCGGGGAGACCCAGTACTTC.